One sample yielded the 31 T cell receptor beta chains listed below, sequenced in a study of spatial heterogeneity in lung cancer. Time point described: blood at routine non-recurrence follow-up after resection. From the 5' RACE reads, TCRdb called clonotypes with MiXCR, one entry per CDR3 protein. The sample contains over 85,000 distinct CDR3 sequences, approximately 19% of which appear only once. The source was PBMCs, collected at follow-up. These receptor sequences come from a male donor with early-stage non-small cell lung cancer.

This chain links TRBV18 with TRBJ1-4, with D unclear. Germline V lookup: CDR1 KGHSH, CDR2 LQKENI. V lost 2 bases and J 5 bases, leaving 15 bases between the germline ends. The CDR3 has 16 amino acids. The CDR3 loop is CASSPGFNRLNEKLFF. The CDR3 DNA follows: TGTGCCAGCTCACCAGGTTTCAACCGCCTGAATGAAAAACTGTTTTTT.

This clonotype was detected many times. The chain employs TRBV12-3 or TRBV12-4 and TRBJ2-7, with 10 positions matching TRBD2. This CDR3 has 14 residues. Germline trimming cut 4 bases from V and 1 base from J; bases unmatched to any gene: 1. CDR3 coding DNA: TGTGCCAGCAGTTCTAGCGGGAGTTCCTACGAGCAGTACTTC. Its translation is CASSSSGSSYEQYF.

J is TRBJ2-3 and V is TRBV6-5, with 7 bases lining up with TRBD1. CDR3 length equals 14 residues. The germline CDR1 and CDR2 sequences are MNHEY and SVGAGI. V trimming: 6 bases; J trimming: 5 bases; junction bases outside the gene matches: 8. The DNA for the CDR3 is TGTGCCAGCAGCCCCAGGACAGGTCGAGATACGCAGTATTTT. This gives the protein CASSPRTGRDTQYF.

This clonotype has just a few counts. This chain links TRBV11-2 with TRBJ2-1, with TRBD2 matching over 10 bases. Trimming cost V 0 bases and J 12 bases; bases outside gene matches: 2. The germline V gene encodes CDR1 SGHAT and CDR2 FQNNGV. This CDR3 has 13 amino acids. The CDR3 here is CASSLDIAGGQFF. DNA of the CDR3: TGTGCCAGCAGCTTAGATATAGCGGGGGGGCAGTTCTTC.

The chain links TRBV6-1 to TRBJ2-7; 8 nucleotides match TRBD1. After removal of 4 bases from V and 3 bases from J, the junction contained 5 bases not matched to a gene. Germline V gene lookup returns CDR1 MNHNS and CDR2 SASEGT. The CDR3 has 14 amino acids. The CDR3: CASSGRTGIYEQYF. The DNA for the CDR3 is TGTGCCAGCAGTGGGCGGACAGGGATCTACGAGCAGTACTTC.

This clonotype was recorded many times. The rearrangement joins TRBV4-1 to TRBJ2-1, with unresolved D. This CDR3 is built from 13 residues. Per germline, CDR1 MGHRA and CDR2 YSYEKL. V was trimmed by 1 base and J by 6 bases, leaving 7 bases between them. The CDR3 is CASSQGGFNEQFF. CDR3 DNA sequence: TGCGCCAGCAGCCAAGGGGGTTTCAATGAGCAGTTCTTC.

This clonotype was counted only a few times. The chain combines TRBV4-3 with TRBJ2-2; 9 bases line up with TRBD2. J was trimmed by 1 base and V by 1 base; bases with no gene match: 13. CDR1 LGHNA and CDR2 YSLEER come from the germline V gene. The CDR3 is made up of 20 amino acids. The CDR3 DNA reads as TGCGCCAGCAGCCAAGGAGGGGTTGGTAGCGGGGGACAGAACACCGGGGAGCTGTTTTTT. It translates to CASSQGGVGSGGQNTGELFF.

This clonotype was detected only a few times. The J gene is TRBJ2-7, the V gene TRBV7-8; no clear D gene. The CDR3 runs 14 residues. Between the trimmed V and J ends, which lost 1 base and 4 bases, there was a span of 11 bases. Germline-derived CDR1 and CDR2 are SGHVS and FQNEAQ. The CDR3 protein is CASSLVEVGYEQYV. The CDR3 DNA reads as TGTGCCAGCAGCTTAGTAGAGGTGGGATACGAGCAGTACGTC.

At least ten counts were recorded for this clonotype. The chain employs TRBV20-1 and TRBJ2-1, with D perhaps matching TRBD2 (6 bases). Germline CDR1 DFQATT, CDR2 SNEGSKA (reference sequence). The CDR3 is made up of 14 amino acids. The ends were cut back, 0 bases at V and 7 bases at J, with 13 bases in the middle. The CDR3 is CSARDGTYVNEQFF. In DNA, the CDR3 is TGCAGTGCTAGAGATGGGACTTATGTTAATGAGCAGTTCTTC.

The genes are TRBV7-8 and TRBJ2-5, with 8 positions matching TRBD1. This CDR3 comprises 14 residues. Trimming at V came to 5 bases and at J to 5 bases, leaving 7 bases not matched to a gene. Per germline, CDR1 SGHVS and CDR2 FQNEAQ. This CDR3 reads CASSADRGVETQYF. CDR3 DNA sequence: TGTGCCAGCAGCGCAGACAGGGGTGTGGAGACCCAGTACTTC.

This clonotype was counted between two and nine times. The gene calls are TRBV7-8 and TRBJ1-2; D is unclear. The CDR3 sequence is 14 residues long. CDR1 SGHVS and CDR2 FQNEAQ come from the germline V gene. The V end was cut by 0 bases, the J end by 3 bases, with 8 bases between. CDR3 amino acids: CASSLALGDYGYTF. In DNA form, the CDR3 reads TGTGCCAGCAGCTTAGCGCTAGGTGACTATGGCTACACCTTC.

The chain links TRBV5-8 to TRBJ2-5; the D gene could be TRBD1 or TRBD2 (5 bases each). The CDR3 has 14 residues. The V end was cut by 4 bases, the J end by 2 bases, with 12 bases between. CDR1 and CDR2 from the germline V gene are SGHTS and YDEGEE. The CDR3 bases are TGTGCCAGCAGCCCGGAGTGGGGGCAAGAGACCCAGTACTTC. It encodes CASSPEWGQETQYF.

Here the CDR3 DNA reads TGTGCCAGCAGTTTTGTGACGGCTAGCCCGGGAGCTTTCTTT. This codes for CASSFVTASPGAFF. The chain combines TRBV6-2 or TRBV6-3 with TRBJ1-1, with D uncertain. Per germline, CDR1 MNHEY and CDR2 SVGEGT. The V end was cut by 4 bases, the J end by 10 bases, with 19 bases between. This CDR3 has 14 residues.

The V and J genes are TRBV20-1 and TRBJ1-2; D possibly corresponds to TRBD1 (6 bases). Germline loops: CDR1 DFQATT, CDR2 SNEGSKA (reference sequence). Trimming pared 0 bases from V and 10 bases from J, leaving 21 bases between. The length of the CDR3 is 15 residues. This CDR3 reads CSARESLARAGAYTF. CDR3 nucleotides: TGCAGTGCTAGAGAATCCCTGGCTAGGGCAGGGGCCTACACCTTC.

V gene TRBV20-1 combines with J gene TRBJ1-3; 7 nucleotides align to TRBD1. The CDR3 runs 15 residues. The junction had 14 bases not matched to a gene; V was cut back by 5 bases and J by 7 bases. The V gene's germline CDR1 is DFQATT and CDR2 SNEGSKA (reference sequence). CDR3 coding DNA: TGCAGTGCTCCTAGACAGGGCTACCTTGGGAACACCATATATTTT. It encodes CSAPRQGYLGNTIYF.

This chain links TRBV6-2 or TRBV6-3 with TRBJ2-7; D uncertain. CDR3 length equals 11 residues. Germline V gene data show CDR1 as MNHEY and CDR2 as SVGEGT. With 0 bases removed from V and 12 bases from J, the gap between germline ends came to 9 bases. CDR3 sequence: CASSYSSALYF. The CDR3 DNA sequence: TGTGCCAGCAGTTACTCGTCTGCCCTGTACTTC.

The J gene is TRBJ2-1, the V gene TRBV9, with a weak D call TRBD2 (6 bases). Between the trimmed V and J ends, which lost 2 bases and 0 bases, there was a span of 9 bases. Germline V gene sequence: CDR1 SGDLS, CDR2 YYNGEE. The CDR3 has 15 amino acids. The CDR3, as DNA: TGTGCCAGCAGCGTGACCGGGAGCTCCTACAATGAGCAGTTCTTC. This codes for CASSVTGSSYNEQFF.

This clonotype appeared a few times. V and J are TRBV24-1 and TRBJ2-1, with a possible D match to TRBD1 (5 bases). The CDR3 is 14 amino acids. Between the trimmed V and J ends, which lost 3 bases and 7 bases, there was a span of 12 bases. The germline gives CDR1 KGHDR, CDR2 SFDVKD. The CDR3 sequence is CATSDPPQGNEQFF. The CDR3 DNA follows: TGTGCCACCAGTGATCCCCCCCAGGGAAATGAGCAGTTCTTC.

The gene calls are TRBV3-1 and TRBJ1-1; D is unresolved. The CDR3 sequence is 12 residues long. The V gene lost 4 bases and the J gene lost 4 bases, with 7 bases spanning the gap. Germline-derived CDR1 and CDR2 are LGHDT and YNNKEL (reference sequence). The CDR3 here is CASSPSTTEAFF. The CDR3 region has the DNA TGTGCCAGCAGCCCCTCGACCACTGAAGCTTTCTTT.

This chain connects TRBV14 to TRBJ2-5; D is unresolved. The V end was cut by 0 bases, the J end by 7 bases, with 9 bases between. Germline CDR1 SGHDN, CDR2 FVKESK. The CDR3 runs to 13 residues. The CDR3: CASSQEVLGTQYF. In DNA form, the CDR3 reads TGTGCCAGCAGCCAAGAAGTCCTCGGGACCCAGTACTTC.

This clonotype was observed a handful of times. This rearrangement joins TRBV10-3 to TRBJ1-5, with a weak D call TRBD1 (5 bases). The V end lost 3 bases, the J end lost 1 base, and 10 bases lay between the germline ends. This CDR3 has 15 residues. CDR1 ENHRY and CDR2 SYGVKD come from the germline V gene. CDR3: CAISEWGVSNQPQHF. The CDR3, as DNA: TGTGCCATCAGTGAATGGGGGGTAAGCAATCAGCCCCAGCATTTT.

This clonotype was observed a handful of times. This sequence joins TRBV6-5 and TRBJ2-3, with D uncertain. With 5 bases removed from V and 10 bases from J, the gap between germline ends came to 10 bases. CDR3 size: 11 residues. CDR1 and CDR2 from the germline V gene are MNHEY and SVGAGI. The CDR3 loop is CASSGLTAQYF. The CDR3 DNA follows: TGTGCCAGCAGTGGCCTTACGGCGCAGTATTTT.

This clonotype has more than one count but fewer than ten. This sequence joins TRBV12-5 and TRBJ2-1; D not resolved. The CDR3 sequence is 11 residues long. V lost 0 bases to trimming and J lost 6 bases, with 0 bases between them. Germline CDR1 and CDR2: LGHNT and FRNRAP. CDR3 sequence (DNA): TGTGCTAGTGGTTTGGTCAATGAGCAGTTCTTC. This sequence encodes CASGLVNEQFF.

This clonotype was detected only a few times. This chain uses TRBV6-5 with TRBJ1-2; D is unresolved. Germline V gives CDR1 MNHEY, CDR2 SVGAGI. V dropped 2 bases and J dropped 4 bases, with 14 bases sitting between them. The CDR3 is 15 residues long. CDR3 protein: CASSYTYEGSYGYTF. The CDR3 DNA follows: TGTGCCAGCAGTTACACCTACGAGGGATCCTATGGCTACACCTTC.

There are a few counts of this clonotype. This sequence joins TRBV20-1 and TRBJ2-7; TRBD2 might be the D (6 bases). Deletions cut 7 bases from V and 0 bases from J, with 10 bases between. The CDR3 spans 12 residues. Germline-derived CDR1 and CDR2 are DFQATT and SNEGSKA (reference sequence). The CDR3 DNA sequence: TGCAGTGGACGGGAGAGCTCCTACGAGCAGTACTTC. Protein sequence: CSGRESSYEQYF.

In its sample, this clonotype was seen once. V usage is TRBV7-3 and J usage is TRBJ2-5, with D perhaps matching TRBD1 (6 bases). The CDR3 runs to 15 residues. Germline values: CDR1 SGHTA, CDR2 FQGTGA. V was shortened by 4 bases and J by 5 bases, with 17 bases between the two germline ends. The CDR3 protein is CASSSTGYLMETQYF. In DNA form, the CDR3 reads TGTGCCAGCAGCTCGACAGGCTATCTTATGGAGACCCAGTACTTC.

The chain combines TRBV25-1 with TRBJ2-7, with a weak D call TRBD1 (6 bases). V was shortened by 2 bases and J by 1 base, with 12 bases between the two germline ends. Germline V CDR1 and CDR2: MGHDK, SYGVNS. This CDR3 comprises 15 residues. The CDR3 here is CASSEGQTLSYEQYF. DNA of the CDR3: TGTGCCAGCAGTGAAGGACAGACCCTGTCCTACGAGCAGTACTTC.

The V gene is TRBV7-9, the J gene TRBJ1-1; 7 nucleotides line up with TRBD1. CDR1 is SEHNR, CDR2 FQNEAQ, per germline (reference sequence). CDR3 size: 17 residues. The ends lost 3 bases at V and 4 bases at J; junction bases unmatched: 14. The CDR3 loop reads CASSFSLYGRGTTEAFF. In nucleotides, the CDR3 is TGTGCCAGCAGCTTTTCTCTTTACGGCAGGGGGACCACTGAAGCTTTCTTT. The variable domain in full, completed from reference TRBV7-9 and TRBJ1-1, reads DTGVSQNPRHKITKRGQNVTFRCDPISEHNRLYWYRQTLGQGPEFLTYFQNEAQLEKSRLLSDRFSAERPKGSFSTLEIQRTEQGDSAMYLCASSFSLYGRGTTEAFFGQGTRLTVV.

The chain combines TRBV4-3 with TRBJ1-1; no clear D. The CDR3 sequence is 15 residues long. The germline CDR1 and CDR2 sequences are LGHNA and YSLEER. Trimming removed 0 bases from V and 4 bases from J, with 12 bases in between. The DNA of the CDR3 is TGCGCCAGCAGCCAAGATCCTCGTGGTGGCACTGAAGCTTTCTTT. Protein product: CASSQDPRGGTEAFF.

This clonotype has more than one count but fewer than ten. V is TRBV18 and J is TRBJ2-3; D is perhaps TRBD1 (6 bases). The CDR3 is 16 residues long. V lost 4 bases and J lost 1, with 15 bases in between. Germline V lookup: CDR1 KGHSH, CDR2 LQKENI. CDR3 nucleotides: TGTGCCAGCTCACTTAATCCACCAGGGGGCACAGATACGCAGTATTTT. Protein sequence: CASSLNPPGGTDTQYF.

This clonotype was counted a few times. The chain carries TRBV7-2 and TRBJ1-2, with D unclear. The V gene's germline CDR1 is SGHTA and CDR2 FQGNSA. The CDR3 is made up of 15 amino acids. Trimming left V 2 bases short and J 0 bases short, with 10 bases between. CDR3 residues: CASSLYGPTNYGYTF. The CDR3 nucleotides are TGTGCCAGCAGCTTATATGGCCCTACTAACTATGGCTACACCTTC.